This record concerns one T cell receptor beta chain sequence. This specimen belongs to a study of blood T cell repertoires in COVID-19. Study-level background: The cDNA or gDNA used as material had been derived from T cells, B-cell-depleted T cells, or PBMCs.

Trimming at V came to 4 bases and at J to 7 bases, leaving 9 bases not matched to a gene. This CDR3 comprises 14 residues. The germline V gene encodes CDR1 LGHNA and CDR2 YNFKEQ. The assay was immunoSEQ multiplex PCR, and TCRdb's table has in-frame clones only and misses some. The data show 200,000 to 250,000 clones, around 90% seen once. The sample was peripheral blood. This clonotype originated in a man aged 18 to 30 with active or convalescent COVID-19. The V gene is TRBV4-2, the J gene TRBJ1-2; the match to TRBD1 covers 7 bases. CDR3 DNA sequence: TGTGCCAGCAGCCTCGCTAGGGGGCAGGGTGGCTACACCTTC. Translated, it gives CASSLARGQGGYTF.